This entry lists 25 T cell receptor beta chains sequenced from one sample in a study of cytomegalovirus exposure and HLA in healthy donors. PCR involved 60 Vbeta and 13 Jbeta primers. Sequencing used immunoSEQ multiplex PCR; TCRdb keeps in-frame clones, though not all of them. The sample has approximately 150,000 clones, 65% to 85% seen once. The sample comprised PBMCs. These receptors were collected from a male donor in good health and CMV-seronegative.

The chain recombines TRBV7-6 with TRBJ2-7, with D perhaps matching TRBD1 (6 bases). The CDR3 runs 17 residues. V lost 5 bases and J lost 0, with 20 bases in between. Germline loops: CDR1 SGHVS, CDR2 FNYEAQ. CDR3 region: CASSPQPGTLSSYEQYF. CDR3 coding DNA: TGTGCCAGCAGCCCTCAACCCGGGACATTAAGCTCCTACGAGCAGTACTTC.

The rearrangement uses TRBV5-5 and TRBJ2-1, with a possible D match to TRBD1 (5 bases). The V end lost 0 bases, the J end lost 4 bases, and 11 bases lay between the germline ends. This CDR3 comprises 15 residues. Germline CDR1 SGHKS, CDR2 YYEKEE (reference sequence). For the CDR3, the DNA is TGTGCCAGCAGCTTGGCTGGGGCAGATTACAATGAGCAGTTCTTC. This sequence encodes CASSLAGADYNEQFF.

The chain links TRBV19 to TRBJ1-2; a weak D match, TRBD1 (6 bases). V shed 0 bases and J shed 7 bases, with 15 bases lying between them. Germline CDR1 LNHDA, CDR2 SQIVND (reference sequence). This CDR3 is built from 15 residues. Written as DNA, the CDR3 is TGTGCCAGTAGTATAGATGCCGCAGGGGTGCGTGGCTACACCTTC. Protein: CASSIDAAGVRGYTF.

The chain uses TRBV27 and TRBJ2-5, with 7 bases that match TRBD1. With V trimmed by 9 bases and J by 5 bases, 12 bases remained unmatched. The CDR3 contains 14 residues. CDR1 and CDR2 (germline): MNHEY, SMNVEV (reference sequence). CDR3 coding DNA: TGTGCCAGTACTTCCTACAGGGGCTCGGAGACCCAGTACTTC. Its translation is CASTSYRGSETQYF.

The chain employs TRBV27 and TRBJ1-1, with D perhaps matching TRBD1 (5 bases). The CDR3 is 16 amino acids. V lost 0 bases and J lost 1, with 12 bases in between. CDR1 and CDR2 (germline): MNHEY, SMNVEV (reference sequence). DNA of the CDR3: TGTGCCAGCAGTTTATCGGGAGGGGTTAGGAACACTGAAGCTTTCTTT. Protein product: CASSLSGGVRNTEAFF.

The genes are TRBV5-6 and TRBJ1-6; perhaps TRBD1 as D (5 bases). Germline-derived CDR1 and CDR2 are SGHDT and YYEEEE. The V end lost 3 bases, the J end lost 3 bases, and 10 bases lay between the germline ends. This CDR3 spans 15 amino acids. CDR3 sequence (DNA): TGTGCCAGCAGCTCAGGGCCGAACTATAATTCACCCCTCCACTTT. Its translation is CASSSGPNYNSPLHF.

Remarks on this clone: Mismatch with germline at one junction end may stem from a read error. This chain joins TRBV7-9 and TRBJ2-1; TRBD2 aligns across 11 bases. In germline, CDR1 is SEHNR, CDR2 FQNEAQ (reference sequence). This CDR3 comprises 15 residues. In DNA form, the CDR3 reads TGTTCCAGCAGCCGGAGTAGCGGGGGGGCAAATGAGCAGTTCTTC. Its translation: CSSSRSSGGANEQFF.

This chain connects TRBV9 to TRBJ2-7, with D possibly matching TRBD2 (6 bases). The CDR3 totals 13 residues. The V and J ends lost 4 bases and 6 bases respectively, with 14 bases between them. CDR1 is SGDLS, CDR2 YYNGEE, per germline. The CDR3 bases are TGTGCCAGCAGCTCGGGGGACTGGGGCGAGCAGTACTTC. As protein: CASSSGDWGEQYF.

This chain uses TRBV9 with TRBJ2-7, with 8 bases aligning to TRBD2. Germline V CDR1 and CDR2: SGDLS, YYNGEE. The CDR3 contains 15 residues. V was pared by 2 bases and J by 0 bases, with 4 bases of the junction left unmatched. CDR3 sequence (DNA): TGTGCCAGCAGCGTTACGGGGGGGAGCTCCTACGAGCAGTACTTC. Amino acid sequence: CASSVTGGSSYEQYF.

The rearrangement joins TRBV19 to TRBJ2-1; tentative D call: TRBD2 (6 bases). The CDR3 loop spans 14 amino acids. Trimming stripped 3 bases from V and 8 bases from J, with 14 bases between. CDR1 LNHDA and CDR2 SQIVND come from the germline V gene (reference sequence). In DNA form, the CDR3 reads TGTGCCAGTAGTATCGGGGAGGAGGTTCATGAGCAGTTCTTC. This translates into CASSIGEEVHEQFF.

This chain connects TRBV1 to TRBJ1-2; the tabulated D call, TRBD1, remains unverified against the DNA. TRBV1 is classified as a pseudogene. There are 14 residues in the CDR3. CDR3 sequence: CTSSQGRDTSPYTF. The CDR3 nucleotides are TGCACCAGCAGCCAAGGACGGGACACCTCCCCCTACACCTTC.

V and J are TRBV30 and TRBJ2-5, with D possibly matching TRBD2 (5 bases). Near its end, the DNA agrees better with TRBJ2-7, so the J call may be wrong. The V gene's germline CDR1 is GTSNPN and CDR2 SVGIG (reference sequence). The CDR3 is made up of 12 amino acids. This CDR3 reads CAGRTGSYEQYF. CDR3 coding DNA: TGTGCCGGCCGGACGGGGTCCTACGAGCAGTACTTC.

This rearrangement joins TRBV10-1 to TRBJ2-7; 12 bases map to TRBD2. Trimming removed 3 bases from V and 4 bases from J; junction bases left unmatched: 4. The CDR3 totals 15 residues. Germline CDR1 reads WNHNN; CDR2 reads SYGVQD (reference sequence). Here the CDR3 reads CASSDATSGSYEQYF. CDR3 DNA: TGCGCCAGCAGTGACGCGACTAGCGGGAGTTACGAGCAGTACTTC.

V is TRBV5-1 and J is TRBJ2-2; D unclear. CDR3 length equals 16 residues. Per the germline V gene, CDR1 is SGHRS and CDR2 is YFSETQ. Trimming removed 0 bases at V and 5 bases at J, with 14 bases between. CDR3 sequence: CASSLEVTGLTGELFF. In nucleotides, the CDR3 is TGCGCCAGCAGCTTGGAGGTTACGGGTCTAACCGGGGAGCTGTTTTTT.

V usage is TRBV18 and J usage is TRBJ2-3; 12 bases match TRBD1. The CDR3 loop spans 17 amino acids. With 1 base clipped from V and 4 bases from J, the junction kept 6 bases outside the gene matches. CDR1 and CDR2 (germline): KGHSH, LQKENI. CDR3 region: CASSPLGTGGVADTQYF. The CDR3 coding sequence is TGTGCCAGCTCACCACTAGGGACAGGGGGCGTCGCAGATACGCAGTATTTT.

The chain combines TRBV4-1 with TRBJ1-5; 9 nucleotides line up with TRBD1. After removal of 1 base from V and 4 bases from J, the junction contained 8 bases not matched to a gene. The V gene's germline CDR1 is MGHRA and CDR2 YSYEKL. This CDR3 is built from 17 residues. The chain's CDR3 is CASSQVKGDRANQPQHF. The CDR3 region has the DNA TGCGCCAGCAGCCAAGTAAAAGGGGACAGGGCAAATCAGCCCCAGCATTTT.

V is TRBV7-2 and J is TRBJ1-4; 9 bases map to TRBD1. J gave up 1 base and V 3 bases, and 12 bases lay outside the gene matches. Per the germline V gene, CDR1 is SGHTA and CDR2 is FQGNSA. The CDR3 consists of 19 residues. The CDR3 bases are TGTGCCAGCAGCTTTAATACAGGGGGCGGGAGTGGAACTAATGAAAAACTGTTTTTT. It is translated as CASSFNTGGGSGTNEKLFF.

The CDR3 loop is CASSYSAGGPSGTQYF. The CDR3 nucleotides read TGTGCCAGCAGTTACTCTGCGGGAGGGCCCTCCGGGACCCAGTACTTC. The chain has TRBV6-6 and TRBJ2-5; 9 nucleotides match TRBD2. CDR1 is MNHNY, CDR2 SVGAGI, per germline (reference sequence). The CDR3 contains 16 residues. With 0 bases clipped from V and 7 bases from J, the junction kept 9 bases outside the gene matches.

The chain is built from TRBV27 and TRBJ2-7, with a possible D match to TRBD2 (5 bases). V was trimmed by 2 bases and J by 0 bases, leaving 14 bases between them. Germline lookup yields CDR1 MNHEY and CDR2 SMNVEV (reference sequence). CDR3 length equals 16 residues. The CDR3 protein is CASSLGGPEHSYEQYF. DNA for the CDR3: TGTGCCAGCAGTTTAGGAGGACCCGAACACTCCTACGAGCAGTACTTC.

V gene TRBV18 combines with J gene TRBJ1-2; D possibly corresponds to TRBD1 (6 bases). Germline V gene data show CDR1 as KGHSH and CDR2 as LQKENI. V lost 2 bases and J 3 bases, leaving 13 bases between the germline ends. CDR3 size: 15 residues. The CDR3, as DNA: TGTGCCAGCTCACCAGAGGCCCAGGGGTACTATGGCTACACCTTC. It translates to CASSPEAQGYYGYTF.

This sequence joins TRBV7-8 and TRBJ1-2; 11 nucleotides align to TRBD1. The CDR3 is 15 residues long. CDR1 and CDR2 (germline): SGHVS, FQNEAQ. V lost 5 bases to trimming and J lost 4 bases; unmatched junction nucleotides: 6. CDR3 in amino acids: CASSPGDRGGYGYTF. The CDR3 nucleotides read TGTGCCAGCAGCCCGGGGGACAGGGGGGGCTATGGCTACACCTTC. Complete variable domain (other parts from reference TRBV7-8 and TRBJ1-2): GAGVSQSPRYKVAKRGQDVALRCDPISGHVSLFWYQQALGQGPEFLTYFQNEAQLDKSGLPSDRFFAERPEGSVSTLKIQRTQQEDSAVYLCASSPGDRGGYGYTFGSGTRLTVV.

This clone was seen once. The chain joins TRBV7-9 to TRBJ1-2, with TRBD1 identical over 8 bases. Losses at the gene ends were 5 bases for V and 7 bases for J; bases not matched to a gene: 18. The CDR3 spans 17 residues. Germline CDR1 reads SEHNR; CDR2 reads FQNEAQ (reference sequence). CDR3 sequence reads: CASSPTDRAQTFFGYTF. The CDR3 bases are TGTGCCAGCAGCCCGACGGACAGGGCCCAGACTTTCTTTGGCTACACCTTC.

The rearrangement joins TRBV5-8 to TRBJ2-7; 10 bases are shared with TRBD2. The CDR3 is 16 residues long. The V and J ends lost 4 bases and 0 bases, in that order; junction bases with no gene match: 7. Germline V lookup: CDR1 SGHTS, CDR2 YDEGEE. CDR3 amino acids: CASSARRLAGSYEQYF. CDR3 nucleotide sequence: TGTGCCAGCAGCGCCAGGAGACTAGCGGGCTCCTACGAGCAGTACTTC. Together with reference TRBV5-8 and TRBJ2-7, the CDR3 gives the full variable domain: EAGVTQSPTHLIKTRGQQATLRCSPISGHTSVYWYQQALGLGLQFLLWYDEGEERNRGNFPPRFSGRQFPNYSSELNVNALELEDSALYLCASSARRLAGSYEQYFGPGTRLTVT.

The chain combines TRBV27 with TRBJ2-5, with 9 bases that match TRBD2. The J call may be wrong; the DNA end is better matched by TRBJ2-7. The CDR3 length is 14 residues. Germline-derived CDR1 and CDR2 are MNHEY and SMNVEV (reference sequence). The CDR3 loop is CASIGRGGQGEQYF. For the CDR3, the DNA is TGTGCCAGCATAGGGCGGGGGGGCCAGGGCGAGCAGTACTTC.

The CDR3 nucleotides are TGTGCCAGTAGACCCCCGAGATCTAGCACAGATACGCAGTATTTT. Translated: CASRPPRSSTDTQYF. The chain employs TRBV19 and TRBJ2-3; D ambiguous. V dropped 6 bases and J dropped 0 bases, with 13 bases sitting between them. Germline assignment: CDR1 LNHDA and CDR2 SQIVND (reference sequence). This CDR3 is built from 15 residues.